This T cell receptor beta chain stems from a study of OX40 agonist ivuxolimab in advanced cancers. The protocol was immunoSEQ multiplex PCR, while the TCRdb copy is restricted to in-frame clones and leaves out a portion. The sample contains about 76,000 clones, 75% to 90% of which appear only once. General observations from the study: At 0.1 to 3.0 mg/kg, CD4+ and CD8+ blood T cells expanded clonally by week 6. Which antigen the expanded peripheral T cells recognized is unknown.

In regard to this clone: No antigen is known for it. The junction does not match germline at one end; this may be a read error. This same CDR3 is encoded by further DNA sequences in the sample.

CDR1 MNHEY and CDR2 SMNVEV come from the germline V gene (reference sequence). CDR3 length equals 15 residues. This chain links TRBV27 with TRBJ1-5; D remains ambiguous. The sequence came from an adult with an advanced solid tumor such as melanoma, head and neck, liver or kidney cancer. This material consisted of CD4+ or CD8+ T cells sorted from blood, taken in a trial of the OX40 agonist ivuxolimab. The chain's CDR3 is CASSSTPWSNQPQHF. The DNA for the CDR3 is TGTGCCAGCAGTTCCACCCCGTGGAGCAATCAGCCCCAACATTTT.